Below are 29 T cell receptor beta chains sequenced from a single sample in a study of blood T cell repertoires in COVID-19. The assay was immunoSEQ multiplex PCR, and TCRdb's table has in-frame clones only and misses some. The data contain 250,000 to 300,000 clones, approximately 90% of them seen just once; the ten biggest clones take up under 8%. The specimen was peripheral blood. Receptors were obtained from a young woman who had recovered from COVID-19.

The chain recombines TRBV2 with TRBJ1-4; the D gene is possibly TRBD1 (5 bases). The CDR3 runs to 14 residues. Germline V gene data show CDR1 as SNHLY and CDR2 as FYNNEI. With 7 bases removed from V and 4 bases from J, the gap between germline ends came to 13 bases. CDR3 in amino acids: CASKPGGYNEKLFF. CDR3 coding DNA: TGTGCCAGCAAACCCGGGGGTTATAATGAAAAACTGTTTTTT.

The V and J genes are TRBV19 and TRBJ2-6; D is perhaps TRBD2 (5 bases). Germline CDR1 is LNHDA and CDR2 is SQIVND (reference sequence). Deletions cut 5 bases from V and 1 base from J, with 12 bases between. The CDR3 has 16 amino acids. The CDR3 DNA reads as TGTGCCAGTAGTGTCCCGGCGGGTTCTGGGGCCAACGTCCTGACTTTC. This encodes CASSVPAGSGANVLTF.

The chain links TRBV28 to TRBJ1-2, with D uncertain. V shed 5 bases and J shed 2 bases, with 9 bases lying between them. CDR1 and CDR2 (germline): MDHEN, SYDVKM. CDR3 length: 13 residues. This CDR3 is CASSRGKNYGYTF. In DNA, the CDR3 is TGTGCCAGCAGTCGCGGAAAGAACTATGGCTACACCTTC.

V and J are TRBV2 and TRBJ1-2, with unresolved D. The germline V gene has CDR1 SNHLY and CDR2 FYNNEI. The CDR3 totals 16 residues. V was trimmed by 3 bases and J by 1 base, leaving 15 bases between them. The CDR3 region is CASSDLVTARNYGYTF. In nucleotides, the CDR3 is TGTGCCAGCAGTGATCTAGTAACGGCCCGTAACTATGGCTACACCTTC.

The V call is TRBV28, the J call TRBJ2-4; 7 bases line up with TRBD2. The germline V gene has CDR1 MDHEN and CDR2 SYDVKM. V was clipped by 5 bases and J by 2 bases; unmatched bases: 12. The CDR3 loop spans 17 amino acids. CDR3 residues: CASSPLGGSVTKNIQYF. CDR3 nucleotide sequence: TGTGCCAGCAGTCCCCTCGGGGGGTCCGTAACCAAAAACATTCAGTACTTC.

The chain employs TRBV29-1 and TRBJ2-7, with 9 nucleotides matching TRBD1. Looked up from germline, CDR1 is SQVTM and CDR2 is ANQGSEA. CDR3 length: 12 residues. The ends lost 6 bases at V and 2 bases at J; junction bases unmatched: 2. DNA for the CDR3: TGCAGCGTAGGGGACAGGGCCTACGAGCAGTACTTC. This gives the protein CSVGDRAYEQYF.

The DNA of the CDR3 is TGTGCCAGCAGCCAACTTGCGGGGGGGCCTCACTTTGAGCAGTTCTTC. Translation: CASSQLAGGPHFEQFF. V gene TRBV3-1 (or the pseudogene TRBV3-2) combines with J gene TRBJ2-1; 9 bases match TRBD2. Germline loops: CDR1 LGHDT, CDR2 YNNKEL (reference sequence). The CDR3 spans 16 residues. V lost 2 bases and J lost 9; bases outside the gene matches: 11.

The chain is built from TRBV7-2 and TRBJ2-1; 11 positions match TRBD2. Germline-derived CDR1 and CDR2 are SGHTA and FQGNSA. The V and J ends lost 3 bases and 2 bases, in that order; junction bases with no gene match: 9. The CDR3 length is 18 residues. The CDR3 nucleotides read TGTGCCAGCAGCTTTACCCATAGCGGGGGGGCCACCTACAATGAGCAGTTCTTC. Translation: CASSFTHSGGATYNEQFF.

Written as DNA, the CDR3 is TGCGCCAGCAGCTTGGACAGGGTAATGGACTACGAGCAGTACTTC. Translated, it gives CASSLDRVMDYEQYF. The gene calls are TRBV5-1 and TRBJ2-7; tentatively, D is TRBD1 (6 bases). Looked up from germline, CDR1 is SGHRS and CDR2 is YFSETQ. This CDR3 is built from 15 residues. The V and J ends lost 0 bases and 3 bases respectively, with 13 bases between them.

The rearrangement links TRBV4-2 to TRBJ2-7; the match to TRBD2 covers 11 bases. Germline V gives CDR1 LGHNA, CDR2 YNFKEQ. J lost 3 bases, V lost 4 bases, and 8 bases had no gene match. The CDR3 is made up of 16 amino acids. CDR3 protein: CASSLSSGTSGYEQYF. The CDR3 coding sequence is TGTGCCAGCAGCCTCTCTTCCGGGACTAGCGGCTACGAGCAGTACTTC.

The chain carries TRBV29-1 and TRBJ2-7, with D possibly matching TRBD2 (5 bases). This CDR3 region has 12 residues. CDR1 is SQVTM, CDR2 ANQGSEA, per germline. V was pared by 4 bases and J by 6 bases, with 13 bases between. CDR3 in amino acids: CSVAPTRREQYF. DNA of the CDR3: TGCAGCGTTGCCCCAACTAGACGCGAGCAGTACTTC.

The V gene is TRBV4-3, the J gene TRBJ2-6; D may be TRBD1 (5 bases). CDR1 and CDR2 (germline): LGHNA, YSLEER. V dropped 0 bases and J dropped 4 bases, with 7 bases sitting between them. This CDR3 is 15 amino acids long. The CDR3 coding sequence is TGCGCCAGCAGCCAAGAGGGGCGCGGGGCCAACGTCCTGACTTTC. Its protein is CASSQEGRGANVLTF.

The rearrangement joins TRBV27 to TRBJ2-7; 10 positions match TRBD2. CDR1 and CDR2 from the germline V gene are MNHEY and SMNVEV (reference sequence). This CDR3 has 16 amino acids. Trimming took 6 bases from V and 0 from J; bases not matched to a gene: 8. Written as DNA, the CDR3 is TGTGCCAGCAGACTTATTAGACTAGCGGGCTCCTACGAGCAGTACTTC. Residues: CASRLIRLAGSYEQYF.

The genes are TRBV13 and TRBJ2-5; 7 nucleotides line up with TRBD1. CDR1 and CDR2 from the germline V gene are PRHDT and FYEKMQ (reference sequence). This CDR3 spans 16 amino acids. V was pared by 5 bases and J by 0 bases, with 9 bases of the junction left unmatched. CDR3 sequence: CASSPMTGHNQETQYF. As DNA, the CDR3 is TGTGCCAGCAGCCCAATGACAGGGCATAACCAAGAGACCCAGTACTTC.

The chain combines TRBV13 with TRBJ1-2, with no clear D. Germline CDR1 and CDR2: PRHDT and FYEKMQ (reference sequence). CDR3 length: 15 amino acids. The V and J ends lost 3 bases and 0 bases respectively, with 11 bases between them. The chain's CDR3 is CASSFYQFSNYGYTF. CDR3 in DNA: TGTGCCAGCAGCTTTTACCAGTTTTCTAACTATGGCTACACCTTC.

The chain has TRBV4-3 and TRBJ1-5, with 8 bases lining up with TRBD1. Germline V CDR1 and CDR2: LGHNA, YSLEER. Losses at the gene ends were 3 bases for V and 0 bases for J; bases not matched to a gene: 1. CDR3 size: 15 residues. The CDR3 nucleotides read TGCGCCAGCAGCCACGACAGGGGTAGCAATCAGCCCCAGCATTTT. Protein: CASSHDRGSNQPQHF.

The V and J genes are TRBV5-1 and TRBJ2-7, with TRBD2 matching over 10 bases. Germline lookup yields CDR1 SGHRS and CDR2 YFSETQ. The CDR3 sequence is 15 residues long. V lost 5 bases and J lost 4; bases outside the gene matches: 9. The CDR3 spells CASRIGASGGYEQYF. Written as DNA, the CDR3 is TGCGCCAGCAGGATTGGAGCTAGCGGGGGTTACGAGCAGTACTTC.

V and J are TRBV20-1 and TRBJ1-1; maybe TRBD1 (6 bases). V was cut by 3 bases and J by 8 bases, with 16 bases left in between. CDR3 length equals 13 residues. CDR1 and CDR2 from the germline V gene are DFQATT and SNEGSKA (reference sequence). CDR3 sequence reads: CSASITGFGEAFF. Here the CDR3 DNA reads TGCAGTGCTAGTATTACAGGGTTCGGCGAAGCTTTCTTT.

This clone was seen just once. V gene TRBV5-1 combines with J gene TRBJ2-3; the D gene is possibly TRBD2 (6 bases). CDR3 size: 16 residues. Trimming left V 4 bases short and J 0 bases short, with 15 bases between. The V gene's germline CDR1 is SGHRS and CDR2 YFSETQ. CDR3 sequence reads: CASSPGGVSSTDTQYF. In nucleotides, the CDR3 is TGCGCCAGCAGCCCAGGAGGGGTATCTAGCACAGATACGCAGTATTTT.

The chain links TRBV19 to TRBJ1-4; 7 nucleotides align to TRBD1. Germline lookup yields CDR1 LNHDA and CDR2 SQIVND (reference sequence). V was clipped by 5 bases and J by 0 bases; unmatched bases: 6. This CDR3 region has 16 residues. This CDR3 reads CASSFAGGTTNEKLFF. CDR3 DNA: TGTGCCAGTAGTTTCGCAGGGGGAACAACTAATGAAAAACTGTTTTTT.

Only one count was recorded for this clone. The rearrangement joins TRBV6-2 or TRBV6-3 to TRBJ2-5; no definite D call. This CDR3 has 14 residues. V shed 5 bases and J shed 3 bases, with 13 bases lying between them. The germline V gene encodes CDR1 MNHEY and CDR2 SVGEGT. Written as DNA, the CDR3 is TGTGCCAGCAGTCCCTGGCTAGGCGAAGAGACCCAGTACTTC. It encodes CASSPWLGEETQYF.

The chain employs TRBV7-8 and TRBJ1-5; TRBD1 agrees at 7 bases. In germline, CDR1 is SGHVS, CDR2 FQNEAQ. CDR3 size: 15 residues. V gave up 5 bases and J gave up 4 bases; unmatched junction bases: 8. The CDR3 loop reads CASSPAGTVNQPQHF. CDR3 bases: TGTGCCAGCAGCCCAGCCGGGACAGTAAATCAGCCCCAGCATTTT.

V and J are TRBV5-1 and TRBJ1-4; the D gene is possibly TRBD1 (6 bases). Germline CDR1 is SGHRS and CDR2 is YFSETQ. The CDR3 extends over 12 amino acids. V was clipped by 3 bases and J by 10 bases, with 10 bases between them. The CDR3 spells CASSWEGGKLFF. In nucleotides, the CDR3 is TGCGCCAGCAGCTGGGAGGGGGGAAAACTGTTTTTT. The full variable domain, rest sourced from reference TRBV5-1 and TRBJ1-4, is KAGVTQTPRYLIKTRGQQVTLSCSPISGHRSVSWYQQTPGQGLQFLFEYFSETQRNKGNFPGRFSGRQFSNSRSEMNVSTLELGDSALYLCASSWEGGKLFFGSGTQLSVL.

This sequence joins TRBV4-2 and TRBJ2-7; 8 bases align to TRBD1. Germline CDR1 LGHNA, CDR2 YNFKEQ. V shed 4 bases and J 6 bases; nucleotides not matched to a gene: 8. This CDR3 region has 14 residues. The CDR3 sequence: CASSRDHRGSEQYF. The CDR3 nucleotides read TGTGCCAGCAGCCGGGACCACAGGGGGTCCGAGCAGTACTTC.

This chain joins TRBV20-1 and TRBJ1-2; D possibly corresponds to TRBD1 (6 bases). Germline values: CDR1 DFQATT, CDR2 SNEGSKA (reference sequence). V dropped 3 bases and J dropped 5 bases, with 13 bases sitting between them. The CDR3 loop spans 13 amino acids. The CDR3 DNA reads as TGCAGTGCTAGTGGCCAGGGGATTTATGGCTACACCTTC. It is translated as CSASGQGIYGYTF.

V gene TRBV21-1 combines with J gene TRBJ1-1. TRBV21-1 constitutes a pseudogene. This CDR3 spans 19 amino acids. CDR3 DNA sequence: TGTGCCAGCAGCAAAGTTGGTATTATCGAGGAGGGAAAATTCACTGAAGCTTTCTTT. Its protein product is CASSKVGIIEEGKFTEAFF.

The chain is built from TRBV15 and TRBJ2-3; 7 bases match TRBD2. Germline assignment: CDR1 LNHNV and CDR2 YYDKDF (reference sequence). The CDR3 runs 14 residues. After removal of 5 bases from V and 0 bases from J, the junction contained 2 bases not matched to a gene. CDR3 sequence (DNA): TGTGCCACCAGCCTAGCGGAAAGCACAGATACGCAGTATTTT. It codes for CATSLAESTDTQYF.

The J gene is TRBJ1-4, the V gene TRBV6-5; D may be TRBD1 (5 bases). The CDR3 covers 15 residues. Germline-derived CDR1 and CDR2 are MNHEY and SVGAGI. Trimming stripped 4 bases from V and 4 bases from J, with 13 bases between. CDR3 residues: CASSSAGRSNEKLFF. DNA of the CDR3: TGTGCCAGCAGTTCCGCGGGACGCAGTAATGAAAAACTGTTTTTT.

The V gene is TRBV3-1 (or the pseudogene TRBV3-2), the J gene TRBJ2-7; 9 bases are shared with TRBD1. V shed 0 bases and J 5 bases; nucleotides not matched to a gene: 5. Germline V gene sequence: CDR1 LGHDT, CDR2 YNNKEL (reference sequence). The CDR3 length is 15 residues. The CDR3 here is CASSQEGTGYHEQYF. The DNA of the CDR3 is TGTGCCAGCAGCCAAGAGGGGACAGGGTATCACGAGCAGTACTTC.